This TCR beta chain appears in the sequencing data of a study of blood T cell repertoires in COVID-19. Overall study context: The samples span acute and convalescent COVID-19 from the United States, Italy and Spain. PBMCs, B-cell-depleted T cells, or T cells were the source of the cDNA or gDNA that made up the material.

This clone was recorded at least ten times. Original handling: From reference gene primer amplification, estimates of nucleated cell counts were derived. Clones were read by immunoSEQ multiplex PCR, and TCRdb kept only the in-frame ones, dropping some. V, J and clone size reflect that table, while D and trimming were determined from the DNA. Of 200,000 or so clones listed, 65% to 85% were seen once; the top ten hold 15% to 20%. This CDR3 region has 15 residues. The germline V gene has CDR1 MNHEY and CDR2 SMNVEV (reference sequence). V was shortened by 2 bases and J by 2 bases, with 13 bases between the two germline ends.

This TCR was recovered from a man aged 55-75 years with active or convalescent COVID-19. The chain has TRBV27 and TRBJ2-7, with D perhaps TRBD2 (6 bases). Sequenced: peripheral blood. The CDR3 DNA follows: TGTGCCAGCAGTTTAGCGGGATCGATCCCCTACGAGCAGTACTTC. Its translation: CASSLAGSIPYEQYF.